This T cell receptor beta chain was identified in a study of blood T cell repertoires in COVID-19. Overall study: Italy, Spain and the United States were the sources of the convalescent and acute COVID-19 samples. T cells, B-cell-depleted T cells, or PBMCs supplied cDNA or gDNA.

Per the authors' pipeline: Using reference gene primer amplification, nucleated cell counts were estimated. Profiled with immunoSEQ multiplex PCR; TCRdb holds only in-frame clones, not every one. V, J and clone size derive from that table, while D and trimming were established from the DNA sequence. In the table there are 240,000 or so clones, around 86% of which are singletons. The germline V gene encodes CDR1 SGHRS and CDR2 YFSETQ. The J segment lost 1 base and the V segment lost 3 bases, leaving 13 bases of the junction unmatched. The CDR3 loop spans 17 amino acids. The chain couples TRBV5-1 to TRBJ2-7, with 7 positions matching TRBD1. The sequence came from a woman in her twenties or thirties who had recovered from COVID-19. The specimen was peripheral blood. CDR3 nucleotides: TGCGCCAGCAGCTACGACCTCCGACAGGGAGCGTCCTACGAGCAGTACTTC. Translation: CASSYDLRQGASYEQYF.